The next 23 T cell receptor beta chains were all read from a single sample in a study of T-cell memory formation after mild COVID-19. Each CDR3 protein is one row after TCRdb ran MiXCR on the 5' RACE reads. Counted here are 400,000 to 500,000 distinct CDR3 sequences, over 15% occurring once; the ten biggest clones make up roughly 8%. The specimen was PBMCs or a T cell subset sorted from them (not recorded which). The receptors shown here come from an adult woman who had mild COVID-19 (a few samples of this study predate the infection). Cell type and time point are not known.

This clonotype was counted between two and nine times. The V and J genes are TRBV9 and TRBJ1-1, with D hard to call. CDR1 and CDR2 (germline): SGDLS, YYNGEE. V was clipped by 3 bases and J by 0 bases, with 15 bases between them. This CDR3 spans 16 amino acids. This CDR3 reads CASSGRAGPLNTEAFF. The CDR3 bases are TGTGCCAGCAGCGGCCGGGCAGGCCCTTTGAACACTGAAGCTTTCTTT.

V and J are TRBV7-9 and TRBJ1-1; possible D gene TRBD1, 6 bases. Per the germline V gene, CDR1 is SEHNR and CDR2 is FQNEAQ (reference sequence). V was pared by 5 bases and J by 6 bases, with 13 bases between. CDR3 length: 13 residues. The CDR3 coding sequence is TGTGCCAGCAGCCCCACGGCAGGGGCTGAAGCTTTCTTT. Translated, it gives CASSPTAGAEAFF.

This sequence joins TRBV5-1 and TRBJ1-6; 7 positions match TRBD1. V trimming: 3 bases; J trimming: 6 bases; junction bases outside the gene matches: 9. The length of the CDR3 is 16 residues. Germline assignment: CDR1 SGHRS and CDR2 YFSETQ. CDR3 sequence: CASSSPTGQINSPLHF. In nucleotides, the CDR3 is TGCGCCAGCAGCTCACCCACGGGACAGATTAATTCACCCCTCCACTTT.

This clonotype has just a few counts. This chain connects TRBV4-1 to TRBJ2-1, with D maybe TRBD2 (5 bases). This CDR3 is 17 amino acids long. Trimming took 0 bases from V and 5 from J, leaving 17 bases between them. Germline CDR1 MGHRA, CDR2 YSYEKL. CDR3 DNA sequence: TGCGCCAGCAGCCAAGATAAAGGGAGTGGAAGGAACAATGAGCAGTTCTTC. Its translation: CASSQDKGSGRNNEQFF.

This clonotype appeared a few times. The CDR3 protein is CASANLSRGKRTEAFF. CDR3 nucleotides: TGTGCCAGCGCCAATTTAAGTCGGGGGAAAAGGACTGAAGCTTTCTTT. The chain employs TRBV7-2 and TRBJ1-1, with D possibly TRBD1 on 5 matching bases. CDR3 length: 16 amino acids. The V gene's germline CDR1 is SGHTA and CDR2 FQGNSA. The V end was cut by 8 bases, the J end by 5 bases, with 24 bases between.

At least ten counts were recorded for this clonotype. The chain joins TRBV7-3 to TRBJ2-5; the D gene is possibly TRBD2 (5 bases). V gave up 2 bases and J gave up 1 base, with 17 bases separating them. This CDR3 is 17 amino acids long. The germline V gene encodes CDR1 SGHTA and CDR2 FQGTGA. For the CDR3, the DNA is TGTGCCAGCAGCTTAGGACTGCTAAAGCCCCGCCAAGAGACCCAGTACTTC. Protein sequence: CASSLGLLKPRQETQYF.

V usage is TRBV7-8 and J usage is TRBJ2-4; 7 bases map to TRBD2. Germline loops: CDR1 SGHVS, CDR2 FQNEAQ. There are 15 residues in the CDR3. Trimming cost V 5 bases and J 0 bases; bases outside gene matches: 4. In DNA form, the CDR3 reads TGTGCCAGCAGCCGGGGAGGGGTAGCCAAAAACATTCAGTACTTC. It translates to CASSRGGVAKNIQYF. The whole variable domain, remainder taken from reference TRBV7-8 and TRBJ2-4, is GAGVSQSPRYKVAKRGQDVALRCDPISGHVSLFWYQQALGQGPEFLTYFQNEAQLDKSGLPSDRFFAERPEGSVSTLKIQRTQQEDSAVYLCASSRGGVAKNIQYFGAGTRLSVL.

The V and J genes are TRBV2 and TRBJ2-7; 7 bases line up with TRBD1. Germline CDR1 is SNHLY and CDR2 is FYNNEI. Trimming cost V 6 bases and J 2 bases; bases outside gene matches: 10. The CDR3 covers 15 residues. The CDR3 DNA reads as TGTGCCAGCAGGCCTCCGAGGCAGGGGGCCTACGAGCAGTACTTC. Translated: CASRPPRQGAYEQYF.

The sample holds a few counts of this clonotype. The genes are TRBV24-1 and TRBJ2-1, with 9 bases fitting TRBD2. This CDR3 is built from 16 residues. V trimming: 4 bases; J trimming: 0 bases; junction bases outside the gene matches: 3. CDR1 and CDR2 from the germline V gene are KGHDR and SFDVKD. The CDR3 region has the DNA TGTGCCACCAGTGACTTTAGCGGGAGCTCCTACAATGAGCAGTTCTTC. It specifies CATSDFSGSSYNEQFF.

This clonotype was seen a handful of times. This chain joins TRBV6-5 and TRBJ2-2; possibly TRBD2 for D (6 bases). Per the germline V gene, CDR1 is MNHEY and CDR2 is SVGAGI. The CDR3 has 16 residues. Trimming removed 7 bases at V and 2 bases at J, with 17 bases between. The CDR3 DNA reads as TGTGCCAGCACTCTAGTTGGCGGGATAAACACCGGGGAGCTGTTTTTT. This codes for CASTLVGGINTGELFF.

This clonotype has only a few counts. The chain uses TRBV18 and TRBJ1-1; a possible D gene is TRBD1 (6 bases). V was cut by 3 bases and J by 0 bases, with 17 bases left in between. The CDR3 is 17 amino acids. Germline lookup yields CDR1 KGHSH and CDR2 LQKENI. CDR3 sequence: CASSPGGGAVMNTEAFF. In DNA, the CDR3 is TGTGCCAGCTCACCGGGTGGGGGGGCAGTGATGAACACTGAAGCTTTCTTT.

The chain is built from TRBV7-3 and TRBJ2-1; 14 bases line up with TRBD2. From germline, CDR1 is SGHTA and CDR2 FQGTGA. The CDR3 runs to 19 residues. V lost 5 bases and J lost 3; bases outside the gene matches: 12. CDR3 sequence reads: CASSPKAPGLAGVYNEQFF. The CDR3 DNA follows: TGTGCCAGCAGCCCGAAGGCACCGGGACTAGCGGGAGTCTACAATGAGCAGTTCTTC.

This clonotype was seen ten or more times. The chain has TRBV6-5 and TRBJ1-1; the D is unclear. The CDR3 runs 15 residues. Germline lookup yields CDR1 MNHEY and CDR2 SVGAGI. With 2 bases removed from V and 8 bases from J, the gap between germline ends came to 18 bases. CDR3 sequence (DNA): TGTGCCAGCAGTTACCACCCCTCCGGCACACAAGAAGCTTTCTTT. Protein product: CASSYHPSGTQEAFF.

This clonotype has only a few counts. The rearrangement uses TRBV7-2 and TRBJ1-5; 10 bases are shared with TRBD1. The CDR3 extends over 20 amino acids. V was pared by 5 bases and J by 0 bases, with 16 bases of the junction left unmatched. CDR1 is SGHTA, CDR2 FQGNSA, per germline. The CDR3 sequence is CASSPRPGQGPPYSNQPQHF. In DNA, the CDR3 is TGTGCCAGCAGCCCGCGACCGGGACAGGGGCCTCCATATAGCAATCAGCCCCAGCATTTT.

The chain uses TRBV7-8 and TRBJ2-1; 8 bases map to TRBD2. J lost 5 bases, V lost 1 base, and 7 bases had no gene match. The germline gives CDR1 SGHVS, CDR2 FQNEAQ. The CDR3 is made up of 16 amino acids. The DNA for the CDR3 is TGTGCCAGCAGCTTAGGACGACTAGCGAGTGACAATGAGCAGTTCTTC. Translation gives CASSLGRLASDNEQFF. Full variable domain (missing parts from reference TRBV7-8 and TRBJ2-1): GAGVSQSPRYKVAKRGQDVALRCDPISGHVSLFWYQQALGQGPEFLTYFQNEAQLDKSGLPSDRFFAERPEGSVSTLKIQRTQQEDSAVYLCASSLGRLASDNEQFFGPGTRLTVL.

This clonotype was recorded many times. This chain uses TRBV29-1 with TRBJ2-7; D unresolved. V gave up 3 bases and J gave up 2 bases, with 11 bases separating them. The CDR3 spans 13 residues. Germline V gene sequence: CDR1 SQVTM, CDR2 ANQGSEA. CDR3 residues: CSVENTVTYEQYF. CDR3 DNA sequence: TGCAGCGTTGAGAACACAGTCACCTACGAGCAGTACTTC.

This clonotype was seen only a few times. CDR3 sequence: CATSEPDRSYEQYF. CDR3 sequence (DNA): TGTGCCACCAGTGAACCCGACAGGTCCTACGAGCAGTACTTC. The genes are TRBV24-1 and TRBJ2-7, with TRBD1 as a possible D gene (6 bases). CDR1 and CDR2 (germline): KGHDR, SFDVKD. The ends were cut back, 4 bases at V and 1 base at J, with 10 bases in the middle. This CDR3 comprises 14 residues.

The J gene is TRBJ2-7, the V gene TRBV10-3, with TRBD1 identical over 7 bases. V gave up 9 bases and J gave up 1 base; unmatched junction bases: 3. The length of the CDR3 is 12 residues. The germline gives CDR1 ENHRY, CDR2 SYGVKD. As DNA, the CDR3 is TGTGCCATAGGGACAGTATCCTACGAGCAGTACTTC. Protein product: CAIGTVSYEQYF.

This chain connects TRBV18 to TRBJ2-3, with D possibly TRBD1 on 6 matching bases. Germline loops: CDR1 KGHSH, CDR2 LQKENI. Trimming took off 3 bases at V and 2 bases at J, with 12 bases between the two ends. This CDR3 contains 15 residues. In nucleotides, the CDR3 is TGTGCCAGCTCACCCCCGGACAGCCCCACAGATACGCAGTATTTT. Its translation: CASSPPDSPTDTQYF.

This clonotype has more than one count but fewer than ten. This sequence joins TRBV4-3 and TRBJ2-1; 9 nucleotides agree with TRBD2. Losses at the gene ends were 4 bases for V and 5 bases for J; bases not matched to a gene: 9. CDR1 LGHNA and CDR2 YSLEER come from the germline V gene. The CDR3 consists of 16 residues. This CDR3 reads CASSRPSGTDNNEQFF. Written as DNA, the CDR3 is TGCGCCAGCAGCCGCCCTAGCGGGACCGACAACAATGAGCAGTTCTTC.

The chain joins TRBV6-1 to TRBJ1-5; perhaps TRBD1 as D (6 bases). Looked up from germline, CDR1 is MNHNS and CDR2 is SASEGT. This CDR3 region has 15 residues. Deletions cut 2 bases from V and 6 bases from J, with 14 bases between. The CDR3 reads CASSEPWGGLQPQHF. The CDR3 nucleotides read TGTGCCAGCAGTGAACCTTGGGGGGGGCTTCAGCCCCAGCATTTT.

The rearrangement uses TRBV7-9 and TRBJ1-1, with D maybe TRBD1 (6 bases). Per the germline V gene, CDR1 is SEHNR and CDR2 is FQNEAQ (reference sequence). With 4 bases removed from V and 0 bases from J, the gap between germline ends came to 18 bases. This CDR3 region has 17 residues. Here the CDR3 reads CASSSQGSIIMNTEAFF. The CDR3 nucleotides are TGTGCCAGCAGCTCCCAGGGGAGCATAATTATGAACACTGAAGCTTTCTTT.

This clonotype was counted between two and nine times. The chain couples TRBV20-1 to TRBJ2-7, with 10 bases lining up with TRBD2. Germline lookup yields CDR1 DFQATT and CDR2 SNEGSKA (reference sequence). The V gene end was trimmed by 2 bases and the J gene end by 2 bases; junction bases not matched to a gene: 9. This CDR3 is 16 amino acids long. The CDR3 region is CSARRLAGASAYEQYF. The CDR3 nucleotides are TGCAGTGCTAGACGTCTAGCGGGAGCCTCCGCCTACGAGCAGTACTTC.